This entry lists 28 T cell receptor beta chains sequenced from one sample in a study of blood T cell repertoires in COVID-19. Data came from immunoSEQ multiplex PCR; TCRdb stores just in-frame clones and leaves some out. This repertoire shows about 34,000 clones, 75% to 90% found once; its top ten account for around 15%. Sequenced input: peripheral blood. The receptors stem from a human donor with acute or convalescent COVID-19. The donor label of this sample is uncertain.

The chain uses TRBV11-3 and TRBJ1-3; possible D gene TRBD1, 5 bases. This CDR3 is 12 amino acids long. CDR1 is SGHNT and CDR2 is YENEEA in the germline V gene. Between the trimmed V and J ends, which lost 6 bases and 2 bases, there was a span of 5 bases. The CDR3 DNA follows: TGTGCCAGCAGAGGGGCTGGAAACACCATATATTTT. Protein sequence: CASRGAGNTIYF.

This clone was observed once. V and J are TRBV10-3 and TRBJ1-1; D is unresolved. Between the trimmed V and J ends, which lost 3 bases and 5 bases, there was a span of 7 bases. Germline values: CDR1 ENHRY, CDR2 SYGVKD. The CDR3 sequence is 12 residues long. DNA for the CDR3: TGTGCCATCAGTGATAGGGAGACTGAAGCTTTCTTT. Amino acids: CAISDRETEAFF.

The table lists this clone with a few counts. The chain links TRBV28 to TRBJ2-4; maybe TRBD2 (6 bases). CDR1 is MDHEN and CDR2 is SYDVKM in the germline V gene. This CDR3 has 15 residues. Trimming left V 3 bases short and J 6 bases short, with 15 bases between. The CDR3 DNA follows: TGTGCCAGCAGTTTTGGGGGGTCCGCCGGAAACATTCAGTACTTC. Protein sequence: CASSFGGSAGNIQYF.

This chain links TRBV19 with TRBJ2-5; 12 bases line up with TRBD2. The CDR3 extends over 18 amino acids. V lost 0 bases to trimming and J lost 5 bases; unmatched junction nucleotides: 10. The germline V gene has CDR1 LNHDA and CDR2 SQIVND (reference sequence). The CDR3 DNA is TGTGCCAGTAGTATAGAAGGGCCTAGCGGGAGGGGAGAGGAGACCCAGTACTTC. The encoded protein is CASSIEGPSGRGEETQYF.

This chain links TRBV2 with TRBJ2-7; 9 nucleotides align to TRBD1. The CDR3 runs 14 residues. CDR1 is SNHLY and CDR2 is FYNNEI in the germline V gene. Unmatched junction bases numbered 9, after V lost 6 bases and J lost 6 bases. DNA of the CDR3: TGTGCCAGCAGGGGGGACAGGGCCAGGGCCGAGCAGTACTTC. It codes for CASRGDRARAEQYF. The complete variable domain, with remaining parts taken from reference TRBV2 and TRBJ2-7, reads EPEVTQTPSHQVTQMGQEVILRCVPISNHLYFYWYRQILGQKVEFLVSFYNNEISEKSEIFDDQFSVERPDGSNFTLKIRSTKLEDSAMYFCASRGDRARAEQYFGPGTRLTVT.

The V call is TRBV11-3, the J call TRBJ1-3; 7 bases fit TRBD1. The CDR3 is 16 residues long. The V segment lost 5 bases and the J segment 8 bases; nucleotides outside the gene matches: 15. The germline CDR1 and CDR2 sequences are SGHNT and YENEEA. The CDR3 DNA is TGTGCCAGCAGCCTAAGGACAGGCTTCCTTTTGGACACCATATATTTT. Encoded protein: CASSLRTGFLLDTIYF.

The chain is built from TRBV3-1 (or the pseudogene TRBV3-2) and TRBJ1-5, with D possibly being TRBD1 (5 bases). Germline loops: CDR1 LGHDT, CDR2 YNNKEL (reference sequence). The CDR3 has 15 amino acids. V was cut by 4 bases and J by 4 bases, with 14 bases left in between. DNA for the CDR3: TGTGCCAGCAGCCTTAGAGCTGCAGGGAATCAGCCCCAGCATTTT. Protein: CASSLRAAGNQPQHF.

This sequence joins TRBV7-2 and TRBJ2-1; 13 bases fit TRBD2. The trim removed 5 bases at V and 2 bases at J, leaving 9 bases unmatched. Germline V gene lookup returns CDR1 SGHTA and CDR2 FQGNSA. The CDR3 is 18 amino acids. DNA of the CDR3: TGTGCCAGCAGCCCCAGGACTAGCGGGAGTAGGGCCTACAATGAGCAGTTCTTC. Translation gives CASSPRTSGSRAYNEQFF.

The V call is TRBV7-2, the J call TRBJ2-1; 7 bases match TRBD1. The germline gives CDR1 SGHTA, CDR2 FQGNSA. Trimming removed 5 bases from V and 0 bases from J; junction bases left unmatched: 7. The CDR3 consists of 16 residues. CDR3 DNA sequence: TGTGCCAGCAGCCCAGGGGCAGGGGGCTCCTACAATGAGCAGTTCTTC. Translating gives CASSPGAGGSYNEQFF.

The chain carries TRBV14 and TRBJ1-2, with D perhaps matching TRBD1 (6 bases). The CDR3 contains 14 residues. Germline V gene sequence: CDR1 SGHDN, CDR2 FVKESK. V was pared by 4 bases and J by 3 bases, with 12 bases between. CDR3 region: CASSPLTGDYGYTF. DNA for the CDR3: TGTGCCAGCAGCCCGTTGACAGGCGACTATGGCTACACCTTC.

The rearrangement uses TRBV6-2 or TRBV6-3 and TRBJ1-5; 10 bases match TRBD1. From germline, CDR1 is MNHEY and CDR2 SVGEGT. J was trimmed by 2 bases and V by 4 bases; bases with no gene match: 11. CDR3 length: 18 residues. CDR3 sequence (DNA): TGTGCCAGCAGTTTCGGCGGGACAGGGGAGGGGGGCAATCAGCCCCAGCATTTT. Protein sequence: CASSFGGTGEGGNQPQHF.

This chain uses TRBV9 with TRBJ2-3, with 10 nucleotides matching TRBD2. This CDR3 comprises 15 residues. Germline values: CDR1 SGDLS, CDR2 YYNGEE. V was clipped by 3 bases and J by 4 bases; unmatched bases: 5. Here the CDR3 reads CASSDTSGDSDTQYF. CDR3 sequence (DNA): TGTGCCAGCAGCGACACTAGCGGGGACTCAGATACGCAGTATTTT.

The gene calls are TRBV10-3 and TRBJ2-3; no clear D gene. The V end lost 0 bases, the J end lost 3 bases, and 4 bases lay between the germline ends. This CDR3 spans 13 amino acids. In germline, CDR1 is ENHRY, CDR2 SYGVKD. The CDR3 nucleotides are TGTGCCATCAGTGAGTCGACTACAGATACGCAGTATTTT. The encoded protein is CAISESTTDTQYF.

This chain uses TRBV6-6 with TRBJ2-5; D perhaps matches TRBD1 (6 bases). Germline V gene sequence: CDR1 MNHNY, CDR2 SVGAGI (reference sequence). The CDR3 runs to 14 residues. The V end was cut by 7 bases, the J end by 5 bases, with 17 bases between. CDR3 in amino acids: CASTLTGYGETQYF. As DNA, the CDR3 is TGTGCCAGCACCCTCACAGGGTACGGGGAGACCCAGTACTTC.

A single count supports this clone. The gene calls are TRBV30 and TRBJ1-2; D uncertain. The CDR3 sequence is 14 residues long. The germline V and J ends were trimmed by 1 base and 6 bases, with 15 bases remaining between them. Per the germline V gene, CDR1 is GTSNPN and CDR2 is SVGIG (reference sequence). The CDR3 loop is CAWSDPPLRHGYTF. In DNA, the CDR3 is TGTGCCTGGAGTGACCCGCCCCTACGCCATGGCTACACCTTC.

The chain is built from TRBV24-1 and TRBJ2-3; a possible D gene is TRBD1 (6 bases). V was trimmed by 0 bases and J by 10 bases, leaving 16 bases between them. Germline values: CDR1 KGHDR, CDR2 SFDVKD. The CDR3 runs 15 residues. The CDR3 bases are TGTGCCACCAGTGATTTGGGGACATCTGATACCGCGCAGTATTTT. It yields the protein CATSDLGTSDTAQYF.

The chain combines TRBV7-8 with TRBJ2-1; 7 nucleotides line up with TRBD2. Looked up from germline, CDR1 is SGHVS and CDR2 is FQNEAQ. The CDR3 is 15 amino acids. The J segment lost 8 bases and the V segment lost 1 base, leaving 8 bases of the junction unmatched. The CDR3 is CASSLEGGRRDEQFF. CDR3 coding DNA: TGTGCCAGCAGCTTAGAGGGCGGGAGAAGGGATGAGCAGTTCTTC.

The V and J genes are TRBV9 and TRBJ2-5, with 7 bases aligning to TRBD1. V lost 0 bases, J lost 1 base, and 3 bases stayed unmatched. The germline gives CDR1 SGDLS, CDR2 YYNGEE. The CDR3 covers 15 residues. The CDR3 loop reads CASSVGGQPQETQYF. CDR3 nucleotides: TGTGCCAGCAGCGTAGGGGGACAGCCCCAAGAGACCCAGTACTTC. Full variable domain (outside the CDR3, taken from reference TRBV9 and TRBJ2-5): DSGVTQTPKHLITATGQRVTLRCSPRSGDLSVYWYQQSLDQGLQFLIQYYNGEERAKGNILERFSAQQFPDLHSELNLSSLELGDSALYFCASSVGGQPQETQYFGPGTRLLVL.

The V and J genes are TRBV7-3 and TRBJ1-1; TRBD1 aligns across 7 bases. The CDR3 length is 13 residues. The germline gives CDR1 SGHTA, CDR2 FQGTGA. After removal of 1 base from V and 10 bases from J, the junction contained 6 bases not matched to a gene. CDR3 nucleotide sequence: TGTGCCAGCAGCTTAATTCAGGGGGTGGGAGCTTTCTTT. As protein: CASSLIQGVGAFF.

V gene TRBV30 combines with J gene TRBJ1-1; D gene ambiguous. This CDR3 comprises 16 residues. Between the trimmed V and J ends, which lost 2 bases and 1 base, there was a span of 17 bases. The germline V gene has CDR1 GTSNPN and CDR2 SVGIG (reference sequence). Here the CDR3 reads CAWSNTAHRPNTEAFF. DNA for the CDR3: TGTGCCTGGAGTAACACAGCCCATCGCCCGAACACTGAAGCTTTCTTT.

This clone turned up a few times. The chain has TRBV7-2 and TRBJ2-7; 9 nucleotides match TRBD2. After removal of 3 bases from V and 2 bases from J, the junction contained 5 bases not matched to a gene. Per the germline V gene, CDR1 is SGHTA and CDR2 is FQGNSA. This CDR3 has 15 amino acids. The CDR3: CASSLIAGDTYEQYF. CDR3 in DNA: TGTGCCAGCAGCTTGATAGCGGGAGACACCTACGAGCAGTACTTC. Full variable domain (remainder filled in from reference TRBV7-2 and TRBJ2-7): GAGVSQSPSNKVTEKGKDVELRCDPISGHTALYWYRQSLGQGLEFLIYFQGNSAPDKSGLPSDRFSAERTGGSVSTLTIQRTQQEDSAVYLCASSLIAGDTYEQYFGPGTRLTVT.

The chain is built from TRBV10-3 and TRBJ1-5, with 10 positions matching TRBD1. V trimming: 6 bases; J trimming: 7 bases; junction bases outside the gene matches: 9. CDR1 is ENHRY, CDR2 SYGVKD, per germline. CDR3 length equals 15 residues. CDR3 protein: CAISVGTGEGQPQHF. The CDR3 DNA is TGTGCCATCAGCGTAGGGACAGGGGAGGGACAGCCCCAGCATTTT.

This chain connects TRBV7-2 to TRBJ1-4; D remains unclear. The CDR3 has 16 amino acids. Germline CDR1 and CDR2: SGHTA and FQGNSA. Trimming shortened V by 1 base and J by 10 bases, and 19 bases separated the two germline ends. CDR3 amino acids: CASSLGSAASPGKLFF. In nucleotides, the CDR3 is TGTGCCAGCAGCTTAGGTTCGGCAGCTTCCCCAGGAAAACTGTTTTTT.

The chain has TRBV18 and TRBJ1-5, with D possibly being TRBD1 (5 bases). The CDR3 consists of 16 residues. Per germline, CDR1 KGHSH and CDR2 LQKENI. The germline V and J ends were trimmed by 0 bases and 6 bases, with 15 bases remaining between them. The CDR3 coding sequence is TGTGCCAGCTCACCACCTGGGGGGGTAGGCACTCAGCCCCAGCATTTT. Its translation is CASSPPGGVGTQPQHF.

The CDR3 loop reads CASSTLGGVNYGYTF. The CDR3 region has the DNA TGTGCCAGTAGTACCTTAGGGGGTGTGAACTATGGCTACACCTTC. The chain is built from TRBV19 and TRBJ1-2, with TRBD1 as a possible D gene (6 bases). Germline assignment: CDR1 LNHDA and CDR2 SQIVND (reference sequence). Trimming took 4 bases from V and 2 from J, leaving 14 bases between them. The CDR3 runs to 15 residues. Together with reference TRBV19 and TRBJ1-2, the CDR3 gives the full variable domain: DGGITQSPKYLFRKEGQNVTLSCEQNLNHDAMYWYRQDPGQGLRLIYYSQIVNDFQKGDIAEGYSVSREKKESFPLTVTSAQKNPTAFYLCASSTLGGVNYGYTFGSGTRLTVV.

The rearrangement links TRBV2 to TRBJ2-2; perhaps TRBD1 as D (5 bases). V was cut by 3 bases and J by 8 bases, with 10 bases left in between. Germline V gene sequence: CDR1 SNHLY, CDR2 FYNNEI. The CDR3 loop spans 13 amino acids. CDR3: CASSDWGQGELFF. The CDR3, as DNA: TGTGCCAGCAGTGATTGGGGCCAGGGGGAGCTGTTTTTT.

This chain links TRBV2 with TRBJ1-2; 9 bases map to TRBD1. Germline CDR1 SNHLY, CDR2 FYNNEI. V was pared by 10 bases and J by 3 bases, with 15 bases of the junction left unmatched. This CDR3 comprises 16 residues. The CDR3 spells CATKGQGVFVDYGYTF. CDR3 in DNA: TGTGCCACCAAGGGACAGGGAGTTTTCGTTGACTATGGCTACACCTTC. Supplemented by reference TRBV2 and TRBJ1-2, the full variable domain reads EPEVTQTPSHQVTQMGQEVILRCVPISNHLYFYWYRQILGQKVEFLVSFYNNEISEKSEIFDDQFSVERPDGSNFTLKIRSTKLEDSAMYFCATKGQGVFVDYGYTFGSGTRLTVV.

The J gene is TRBJ2-1, the V gene TRBV5-1, with TRBD2 matching 13 bases. The CDR3 has 18 amino acids. Per germline, CDR1 SGHRS and CDR2 YFSETQ. V gave up 4 bases and J gave up 6 bases; unmatched junction bases: 13. The CDR3 bases are TGCGCCAGCAGCAGATCCGGGACTAGCGGGAACGACATCAATGAGCAGTTCTTC. Protein sequence: CASSRSGTSGNDINEQFF.